This T cell receptor (beta chain) was sequenced for a study of Graves' ophthalmopathy and Graves' hyperthyroidism. Broader study findings: A model of 13 signatures distinguished ophthalmopathy from stable hyperthyroidism at around 91% sensitivity and 81.08% specificity.

This clonotype appeared many times. Its antigen is still unknown. Amplification targeted the TCR beta CDR3 regions, with RNA transcripts as the source material. Following a first-round RT-PCR that used HTBI primers, a second-round multiplex PCR was carried out. TCRdb re-called the multiplex PCR reads with MiXCR, one entry per CDR3 protein. The table lists approximately 1.2 million distinct CDR3 sequences, roughly 35% of them singletons. Germline-derived CDR1 and CDR2 are SQVTM and ANQGSEA. There are 13 residues in the CDR3. J lost 1 base, V lost 6 bases, and 3 bases had no gene match. J is TRBJ1-1 and V is TRBV29-1; 9 nucleotides align to TRBD1. This receptor was identified in an adult man with Graves' hyperthyroidism. Sequenced input: peripheral blood or thyroid tissue (not recorded which). CDR3 sequence reads: CSVDRGWNTEAFF. The CDR3 DNA reads TGCAGCGTGGACAGGGGTTGGAACACTGAAGCTTTCTTT.